These T cell receptor beta chains were read from a single sample in a study of T cell responses to AZD1222 COVID-19 vaccine. Sequencing used immunoSEQ multiplex PCR; TCRdb keeps in-frame clones, though not all of them. The sample shows tens of thousands of clones, 85% of them seen only once. The sample here was peripheral blood, taken 28 days after the second AZD1222 dose. The receptors stem from an adult who received the AZD1222 COVID-19 vaccine. Each CDR3 is given with its conserved first and last residue. A D gene is named only where the DNA matches it firmly. Clone size appears in some rows only: once, few, many, or a class for an expanded clone.

CDR3 DNA: TGTGCCAGTAGTCTCGACCCCCCCGGGACAGGGAGCTCCTATAATTCACCCCTCCACTTT; CDR3 protein: CASSLDPPGTGSSYNSPLHF; CDR3 length: 20; D gene: TRBD1; clone size: .; J gene: TRBJ1-6; V gene: TRBV19
CDR3 DNA: TGTGCTAGTGGGGTCGACGGCTCCTCTGGAAACACCATATATTTT; CDR3 protein: CASGVDGSSGNTIYF; CDR3 length: 15; D gene: .; clone size: .; J gene: TRBJ1-3; V gene: TRBV12-5
CDR3 DNA: TGTGCCAGCATTATAGCGGGGGCCCCTTACAATGAGCAGTTCTTC; CDR3 protein: CASIIAGAPYNEQFF; CDR3 length: 15; D gene: TRBD2; clone size: .; J gene: TRBJ2-1; V gene: TRBV6-5
CDR3 DNA: TGTGCCACCAGCAGAGTCAAGCGGGAGTACCAAGAGACCCAGTACTTC; CDR3 protein: CATSRVKREYQETQYF; CDR3 length: 16; D gene: TRBD2; clone size: .; J gene: TRBJ2-5; V gene: TRBV15
CDR3 DNA: TGTGCCAGCAGCTTAGTAGGGACAGGGGGGGGCACTGAAGCTTTCTTT; CDR3 protein: CASSLVGTGGGTEAFF; CDR3 length: 16; D gene: TRBD1; clone size: .; J gene: TRBJ1-1; V gene: TRBV7-8
CDR3 DNA: TGTGCCACCAGCAGAGATTTAGGGGTGGGGACTGAAGCTTTCTTT; CDR3 protein: CATSRDLGVGTEAFF; CDR3 length: 15; D gene: .; clone size: .; J gene: TRBJ1-1; V gene: TRBV15
CDR3 DNA: TGTGCCAGCAGCCTCCGGGCAGGGCTGAGCTCTGGGGCCAACGTCCTGACTTTC; CDR3 protein: CASSLRAGLSSGANVLTF; CDR3 length: 18; D gene: .; clone size: few; J gene: TRBJ2-6; V gene: TRBV27
CDR3 DNA: TGTGCCAGCAGCCAAGGAGGGGGAGAGCGGCCCACAGATACGCAGTATTTT; CDR3 protein: CASSQGGGERPTDTQYF; CDR3 length: 17; D gene: .; clone size: .; J gene: TRBJ2-3; V gene: TRBV3-1/TRBV3-2
CDR3 DNA: TGCGCCAGCAGCCAATCGACAGGTCGAGAGACCCAGTACTTC; CDR3 protein: CASSQSTGRETQYF; CDR3 length: 14; D gene: .; clone size: .; J gene: TRBJ2-5; V gene: TRBV4-3
CDR3 DNA: TGTGCCAGCAGCGTAGGGACAGGGGGAGGCGAGCAGTACTTC; CDR3 protein: CASSVGTGGGEQYF; CDR3 length: 14; D gene: TRBD1; clone size: .; J gene: TRBJ2-7; V gene: TRBV9
CDR3 DNA: TGTGCCAGCCCCACAGGGGGCCGGGAGCAGTACTTC; CDR3 protein: CASPTGGREQYF; CDR3 length: 12; D gene: TRBD1; clone size: .; J gene: TRBJ2-7; V gene: TRBV9
CDR3 DNA: TGTGCCAGCAGCGTAGCCGCCGGGGAGCTGTTTTTT; CDR3 protein: CASSVAAGELFF; CDR3 length: 12; D gene: .; clone size: .; J gene: TRBJ2-2; V gene: TRBV9
CDR3 DNA: TGTGCCTCGGGGCAACTAAACATTCAGTACTTC; CDR3 protein: CASGQLNIQYF; CDR3 length: 11; D gene: .; clone size: once; J gene: TRBJ2-4; V gene: TRBV30
CDR3 DNA: TGTGCCAGCAGGCCTACGGGGTCGTGGGGCAATCAGCCCCAGCATTTT; CDR3 protein: CASRPTGSWGNQPQHF; CDR3 length: 16; D gene: .; clone size: .; J gene: TRBJ1-5; V gene: TRBV28
CDR3 DNA: TGTGCCAGCAGCACCCCGACTAGCGGGAACACCGGGGAGCTGTTTTTT; CDR3 protein: CASSTPTSGNTGELFF; CDR3 length: 16; D gene: TRBD2; clone size: .; J gene: TRBJ2-2; V gene: TRBV7-3
CDR3 DNA: TGTGCCAGCAGCGTAGCCAAAGACAGGGGGCCATTCAACTATGGCTACACCTTC; CDR3 protein: CASSVAKDRGPFNYGYTF; CDR3 length: 18; D gene: TRBD1; clone size: few; J gene: TRBJ1-2; V gene: TRBV9
CDR3 DNA: TGTGCCAGCCTACAGGGGGAAGGAAACACCATATATTTT; CDR3 protein: CASLQGEGNTIYF; CDR3 length: 13; D gene: TRBD1; clone size: .; J gene: TRBJ1-3; V gene: TRBV6-5
CDR3 DNA: TGTGCCAGCCGCGTCGCAACTAATGAAAAACTGTTTTTT; CDR3 protein: CASRVATNEKLFF; CDR3 length: 13; D gene: .; clone size: .; J gene: TRBJ1-4; V gene: TRBV3-1/TRBV3-2
CDR3 DNA: TGCAGTGCCAGTGGGGGACTAGCGGAAAACACCGGGGAGCTGTTTTTT; CDR3 protein: CSASGGLAENTGELFF; CDR3 length: 16; D gene: TRBD2; clone size: .; J gene: TRBJ2-2; V gene: TRBV20-1
CDR3 DNA: TGTGCCAGCAGTTACTCGGGTCCCCTCCCTACTGAAGCTTTCTTT; CDR3 protein: CASSYSGPLPTEAFF; CDR3 length: 15; D gene: .; clone size: once; J gene: TRBJ1-1; V gene: TRBV6-6
CDR3 DNA: TGTGCCAGCAGCGTAATTGCGACAGCCAGAGAAGCTTTCTTT; CDR3 protein: CASSVIATAREAFF; CDR3 length: 14; D gene: .; clone size: .; J gene: TRBJ1-1; V gene: TRBV9
CDR3 DNA: TGTGCCAGCAGTTTCAATAACGGTAACACAGATACGCAGTATTTT; CDR3 protein: CASSFNNGNTDTQYF; CDR3 length: 15; D gene: .; clone size: .; J gene: TRBJ2-3; V gene: TRBV28
CDR3 DNA: TGTGCCACCAGTACGCGGGGGGCGCCCACAGATACGCAGTATTTT; CDR3 protein: CATSTRGAPTDTQYF; CDR3 length: 15; D gene: TRBD2; clone size: .; J gene: TRBJ2-3; V gene: TRBV24-1
CDR3 DNA: TGCAGCGTCACTAGCGGAGCAGATACGCAGTATTTT; CDR3 protein: CSVTSGADTQYF; CDR3 length: 12; D gene: TRBD2; clone size: .; J gene: TRBJ2-3; V gene: TRBV29-1
CDR3 DNA: TGCAGCGCCCGGGACAGGGTCCCCGGGGAGCTGTTTTTT; CDR3 protein: CSARDRVPGELFF; CDR3 length: 13; D gene: TRBD1; clone size: .; J gene: TRBJ2-2; V gene: TRBV29-1
CDR3 DNA: TGTGCCAGCAGCCTAGCGGGAGGGCCGGGGAACACCGGGGAGCTGTTTTTT; CDR3 protein: CASSLAGGPGNTGELFF; CDR3 length: 17; D gene: TRBD2; clone size: .; J gene: TRBJ2-2; V gene: TRBV27
CDR3 DNA: TGCGCCAGCAGCTTGGGTTGGACAGGGGGCGCAGATACGCAGTATTTT; CDR3 protein: CASSLGWTGGADTQYF; CDR3 length: 16; D gene: TRBD1; clone size: .; J gene: TRBJ2-3; V gene: TRBV5-1
CDR3 DNA: TGCGCCAGCAGCCGTAACGGACAGGGGATTGATTCACCCCTCCACTTT; CDR3 protein: CASSRNGQGIDSPLHF; CDR3 length: 16; D gene: TRBD1; clone size: .; J gene: TRBJ1-6; V gene: TRBV5-1
CDR3 DNA: TGTGCCAGCAGCTTAGGGGCGGGACTAGAAGAGACCCAGTACTTC; CDR3 protein: CASSLGAGLEETQYF; CDR3 length: 15; D gene: TRBD2; clone size: .; J gene: TRBJ2-5; V gene: TRBV7-2
CDR3 DNA: TGTGCCAGCAGATATTCAGGGGGTCGGGTAACCGGGGAGCTGTTTTTT; CDR3 protein: CASRYSGGRVTGELFF; CDR3 length: 16; D gene: TRBD1; clone size: .; J gene: TRBJ2-2; V gene: TRBV27
CDR3 DNA: TGTGCCAGCAGTTACACCCGGTTCCAGATGAACACTGAAGCTTTCTTT; CDR3 protein: CASSYTRFQMNTEAFF; CDR3 length: 16; D gene: .; clone size: .; J gene: TRBJ1-1; V gene: TRBV6-5
CDR3 DNA: TGTGCCACCAGTATGAGGGGCGCAAATGAAAAACTGTTTTTT; CDR3 protein: CATSMRGANEKLFF; CDR3 length: 14; D gene: .; clone size: .; J gene: TRBJ1-4; V gene: TRBV24-1
CDR3 DNA: TGCGCCAGCAGCTTGGCAGGGGCAAGCAATCAGCCCCAGCATTTT; CDR3 protein: CASSLAGASNQPQHF; CDR3 length: 15; D gene: .; clone size: few; J gene: TRBJ1-5; V gene: TRBV5-1
CDR3 DNA: TGTGCCACCAGTGCTAACACCGGGGAGCTGTTTTTT; CDR3 protein: CATSANTGELFF; CDR3 length: 12; D gene: .; clone size: .; J gene: TRBJ2-2; V gene: TRBV24-1
CDR3 DNA: TGTGCCAGTAAATTTACTAGCGGGAGGGGAGAGACCCAGTACTTC; CDR3 protein: CASKFTSGRGETQYF; CDR3 length: 15; D gene: TRBD2; clone size: .; J gene: TRBJ2-5; V gene: TRBV19
CDR3 DNA: TGTGCCAGCAGCCGTGGACAGGGACTGGGTAATCAGCCCCAGCATTTT; CDR3 protein: CASSRGQGLGNQPQHF; CDR3 length: 16; D gene: TRBD1; clone size: .; J gene: TRBJ1-5; V gene: TRBV5-8
CDR3 DNA: TGTGCCAGCAGCTTAGAGGCCGGGGTTTCTTACGGCTACACCTTC; CDR3 protein: CASSLEAGVSYGYTF; CDR3 length: 15; D gene: .; clone size: .; J gene: TRBJ1-2; V gene: TRBV7-6
CDR3 DNA: TGTGCCAGCAGTGAAACTACAGGGGTTGGGGGTAAAACTGGCTACACCTTC; CDR3 protein: CASSETTGVGGKTGYTF; CDR3 length: 17; D gene: TRBD1; clone size: .; J gene: TRBJ1-2; V gene: TRBV2
CDR3 DNA: TGTGCCAGTAAAAGGCCAGGGGCAGATACGCAGTATTTT; CDR3 protein: CASKRPGADTQYF; CDR3 length: 13; D gene: .; clone size: .; J gene: TRBJ2-3; V gene: TRBV19
CDR3 DNA: TGTGCCAGCAGTTGGAAGACAGGGCCCCTGAATCAGCCCCAGCATTTT; CDR3 protein: CASSWKTGPLNQPQHF; CDR3 length: 16; D gene: TRBD1; clone size: .; J gene: TRBJ1-5; V gene: TRBV6-2/TRBV6-3
CDR3 DNA: TGTGCCAGCAGTGAGGTGTATCCCAGGGTTAGTGATGGCTACACCTTC; CDR3 protein: CASSEVYPRVSDGYTF; CDR3 length: 16; D gene: .; clone size: once; J gene: TRBJ1-2; V gene: TRBV6-1
CDR3 DNA: TGCGCCAGAAAAGACAGGGCCGGAGAGACCCAGTACTTC; CDR3 protein: CARKDRAGETQYF; CDR3 length: 13; D gene: TRBD1; clone size: .; J gene: TRBJ2-5; V gene: TRBV10-1
CDR3 DNA: TGTGCCAGTAAGAAAGTCATGAACACTGAAGCTTTCTTT; CDR3 protein: CASKKVMNTEAFF; CDR3 length: 13; D gene: .; clone size: .; J gene: TRBJ1-1; V gene: TRBV19
CDR3 DNA: TGTGCCATCAGTACGGACAGGGTGGGAGAAAAACTGTTTTTT; CDR3 protein: CAISTDRVGEKLFF; CDR3 length: 14; D gene: TRBD1; clone size: .; J gene: TRBJ1-4; V gene: TRBV10-3
CDR3 DNA: TGTGCCAGCAGTGAGGTCGGACGAGGGAGGGAGACCCAGTACTTC; CDR3 protein: CASSEVGRGRETQYF; CDR3 length: 15; D gene: .; clone size: .; J gene: TRBJ2-5; V gene: TRBV2